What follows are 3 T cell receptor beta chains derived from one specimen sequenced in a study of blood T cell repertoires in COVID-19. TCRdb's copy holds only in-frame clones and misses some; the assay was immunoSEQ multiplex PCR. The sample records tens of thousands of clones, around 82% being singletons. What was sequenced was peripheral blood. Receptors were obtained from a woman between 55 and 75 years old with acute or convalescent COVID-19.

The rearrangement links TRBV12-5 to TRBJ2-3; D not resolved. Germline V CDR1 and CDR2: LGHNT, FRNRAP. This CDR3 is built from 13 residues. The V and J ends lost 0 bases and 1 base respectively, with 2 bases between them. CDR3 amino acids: CASGLVGTDTQYF. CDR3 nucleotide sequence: TGTGCTAGTGGTTTGGTCGGCACAGATACGCAGTATTTT.

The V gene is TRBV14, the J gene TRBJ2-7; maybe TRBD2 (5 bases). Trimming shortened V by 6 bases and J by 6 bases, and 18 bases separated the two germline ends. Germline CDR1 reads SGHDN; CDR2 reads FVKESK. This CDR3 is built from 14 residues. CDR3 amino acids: CASSPSPTSTEQYF. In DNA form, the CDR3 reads TGTGCCAGCAGTCCTTCGCCTACTAGTACCGAGCAGTACTTC. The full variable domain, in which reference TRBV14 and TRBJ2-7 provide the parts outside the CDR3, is EAGVTQFPSHSVIEKGQTVTLRCDPISGHDNLYWYRRVMGKEIKFLLHFVKESKQDESGMPNNRFLAERTGGTYSTLKVQPAELEDSGVYFCASSPSPTSTEQYFGPGTRLTVT.

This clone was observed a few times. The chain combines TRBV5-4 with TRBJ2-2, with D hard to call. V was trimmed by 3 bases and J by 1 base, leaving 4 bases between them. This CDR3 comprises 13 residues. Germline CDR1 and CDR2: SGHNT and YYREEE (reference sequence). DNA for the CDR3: TGTGCCAGCAGCTCCTTGAACACCGGGGAGCTGTTTTTT. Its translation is CASSSLNTGELFF. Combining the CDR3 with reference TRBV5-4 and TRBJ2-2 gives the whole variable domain ETGVTQSPTHLIKTRGQQVTLRCSSQSGHNTVSWYQQALGQGPQFIFQYYREEENGRGNFPPRFSGLQFPNYSSELNVNALELDDSALYLCASSSLNTGELFFGEGSRLTVL.